The 25 T cell receptor beta chains given below trace back to one sample, sequenced in a study of Ad26.COV2.S vaccination and SARS-CoV-2 variants. Here immunoSEQ multiplex PCR was the method, and the copy in TCRdb shows in-frame clones only, minus some. The sample lists about 320,000 clones; about 86% were seen once. Treatment specified: 19 received Ad26.COV2.S at low or high dose, single or two shots; several received placebo; per-sample allocation not given. Samples came from day 63 after the first vaccine or placebo injection. Material: peripheral blood, obtained in a trial of Ad26.COV2.S vaccine versus placebo. The receptors shown here come from a person aged 18-60 years who received the Ad26.COV2.S COVID-19 vaccine or a placebo.

J is TRBJ2-3 and V is TRBV4-1, with a tentative D call TRBD1 (5 bases). The CDR3 is 16 residues long. Between the trimmed V and J ends, which lost 0 bases and 1 base, there was a span of 11 bases. CDR1 MGHRA and CDR2 YSYEKL come from the germline V gene. The CDR3 DNA reads as TGCGCCAGCAGCCAAGATAGGATGGGGCGCACAGATACGCAGTATTTT. This codes for CASSQDRMGRTDTQYF.

This chain joins TRBV29-1 and TRBJ1-2; no reliable D call. The V gene's germline CDR1 is SQVTM and CDR2 ANQGSEA. Trimming took 3 bases from V and 4 from J, leaving 9 bases between them. The CDR3 extends over 12 amino acids. The CDR3 loop is CSVEGYPYGYTF. The CDR3 DNA sequence: TGCAGCGTTGAGGGGTATCCCTATGGCTACACCTTC. Filled out from reference TRBV29-1 and TRBJ1-2, the complete variable domain reads SAVISQKPSRDICQRGTSLTIQCQVDSQVTMMFWYRQQPGQSLTLIATANQGSEATYESGFVIDKFPISRPNLTFSTLTVSNMSPEDSSIYLCSVEGYPYGYTFGSGTRLTVV.

V is TRBV6-2 or TRBV6-3 and J is TRBJ1-2; possibly TRBD1 for D (6 bases). The CDR3 runs 13 residues. Germline CDR1 and CDR2: MNHEY and SVGEGT. The V gene lost 5 bases and the J gene lost 8 bases, with 15 bases spanning the gap. The CDR3 DNA reads TGTGCCAGCAGTCTCGACAGGTTGGGAGGCTACACCTTC. It specifies CASSLDRLGGYTF.

The rearrangement links TRBV10-3 to TRBJ2-3; a possible D gene is TRBD1 (7 bases). CDR1 ENHRY and CDR2 SYGVKD come from the germline V gene. CDR3 length: 13 amino acids. V was pared by 9 bases and J by 2 bases, with 12 bases between. The CDR3 loop is CAMRDSYTDTQYF. CDR3 bases: TGTGCCATGCGGGACAGCTACACAGATACGCAGTATTTT.

The genes are TRBV11-3 and TRBJ1-1; 8 positions agree with TRBD1. This CDR3 is 13 amino acids long. Per the germline V gene, CDR1 is SGHNT and CDR2 is YENEEA. The V segment lost 0 bases and the J segment 10 bases; nucleotides outside the gene matches: 4. The CDR3 DNA sequence: TGTGCCAGCAGCTTAGAAACAGGGGGGCCAGCTTTCTTT. It specifies CASSLETGGPAFF.

This clone has only one observation. The chain carries TRBV5-4 and TRBJ1-2; TRBD1 aligns across 11 bases. The CDR3 is 16 amino acids. Germline loops: CDR1 SGHNT, CDR2 YYREEE (reference sequence). Trimming at V came to 7 bases and at J to 7 bases, leaving 15 bases not matched to a gene. The CDR3 here is CASGLGPGQGAPGYTF. In DNA form, the CDR3 reads TGTGCCAGCGGACTGGGACCTGGACAGGGGGCTCCTGGCTACACCTTC.

The chain combines TRBV14 with TRBJ2-7, with 9 bases matching TRBD1. Trimming took 2 bases from V and 2 from J; bases not matched to a gene: 4. CDR3 size: 15 residues. Germline loops: CDR1 SGHDN, CDR2 FVKESK. DNA for the CDR3: TGTGCCAGCAGCCAACCTGGGACAGGGACCTACGAGCAGTACTTC. Amino acids: CASSQPGTGTYEQYF.

The rearrangement uses TRBV10-3 and TRBJ1-2, with a weak D call TRBD1 (6 bases). The CDR3 is 15 residues long. Germline V gives CDR1 ENHRY, CDR2 SYGVKD. V gave up 6 bases and J gave up 2 bases, with 16 bases separating them. CDR3 nucleotide sequence: TGTGCCATCAGGCACAGGGCGGTGGAAAACTATGGCTACACCTTC. This translates into CAIRHRAVENYGYTF.

The rearrangement joins TRBV19 to TRBJ1-1; possibly TRBD1 for D (6 bases). This CDR3 spans 14 amino acids. In germline, CDR1 is LNHDA, CDR2 SQIVND (reference sequence). V dropped 5 bases and J dropped 1 base, with 11 bases sitting between them. CDR3 sequence: CASSDYRANTEAFF. The CDR3 coding sequence is TGTGCCAGTAGTGATTACAGGGCGAACACTGAAGCTTTCTTT.

The chain has TRBV7-2 and TRBJ2-7; D not resolved. Germline lookup yields CDR1 SGHTA and CDR2 FQGNSA. The V gene lost 4 bases and the J gene lost 4 bases, with 17 bases spanning the gap. CDR3 length: 15 residues. The CDR3 here is CASSSPSASLYEQYF. The CDR3 coding sequence is TGTGCCAGCAGCTCCCCCTCCGCCAGCCTTTACGAGCAGTACTTC.

The chain combines TRBV27 with TRBJ2-5; D gene unclear. Trimming removed 0 bases from V and 7 bases from J, with 9 bases in between. Per the germline V gene, CDR1 is MNHEY and CDR2 is SMNVEV (reference sequence). The CDR3 loop spans 13 amino acids. CDR3 loop: CASSLSWDRTQYF. The DNA for the CDR3 is TGTGCCAGCAGTTTATCCTGGGATAGGACCCAGTACTTC.

This clone was counted once. The rearrangement joins TRBV11-3 to TRBJ2-3; D remains unclear. The CDR3 is made up of 12 amino acids. Trimming left V 3 bases short and J 3 bases short, with 4 bases between. Germline V gene lookup returns CDR1 SGHNT and CDR2 YENEEA. DNA of the CDR3: TGTGCCAGCAGCTTGGATACAGATACGCAGTATTTT. This sequence encodes CASSLDTDTQYF.

This chain links TRBV3-1 (or the pseudogene TRBV3-2) with TRBJ1-1, with D hard to call. V was shortened by 2 bases and J by 7 bases, with 14 bases between the two germline ends. The CDR3 is made up of 14 amino acids. The germline CDR1 and CDR2 sequences are LGHDT and YNNKEL (reference sequence). The CDR3 nucleotides are TGTGCCAGCAGCCAACGTGACGGGAGCAGTGAAGCTTTCTTT. Protein: CASSQRDGSSEAFF.

A note on this clone: The sample carries other DNA sequences with the same CDR3. The chain combines TRBV7-2 with TRBJ1-2, with 10 bases fitting TRBD1. Trimming took 5 bases from V and 4 from J; bases not matched to a gene: 7. The CDR3 consists of 15 residues. CDR1 SGHTA and CDR2 FQGNSA come from the germline V gene. The CDR3 protein is CASSPDRGQGYGYTF. Written as DNA, the CDR3 is TGTGCCAGCAGCCCAGACAGGGGGCAGGGCTATGGCTACACCTTC. Full variable domain (outside the CDR3, taken from reference TRBV7-2 and TRBJ1-2): GAGVSQSPSNKVTEKGKDVELRCDPISGHTALYWYRQSLGQGLEFLIYFQGNSAPDKSGLPSDRFSAERTGGSVSTLTIQRTQQEDSAVYLCASSPDRGQGYGYTFGSGTRLTVV.

The genes are TRBV11-2 and TRBJ2-5; D not certain. The V end was cut by 2 bases, the J end by 5 bases, with 6 bases between. From germline, CDR1 is SGHAT and CDR2 FQNNGV. The CDR3 consists of 12 residues. The CDR3 is CASSLLSETQYF. The CDR3 bases are TGTGCCAGCAGCTTACTTAGTGAGACCCAGTACTTC.

The rearrangement joins TRBV30 to TRBJ2-3; 10 bases are a match to TRBD2. The length of the CDR3 is 16 residues. V gave up 2 bases and J gave up 3 bases; unmatched junction bases: 8. Germline V gene lookup returns CDR1 GTSNPN and CDR2 SVGIG (reference sequence). CDR3 loop: CAWSIYSGGSTDTQYF. The CDR3 DNA reads as TGTGCCTGGAGTATATATAGCGGGGGGTCGACAGATACGCAGTATTTT.

J is TRBJ1-1 and V is TRBV6-2 or TRBV6-3; D not resolved. This CDR3 region has 16 residues. Germline values: CDR1 MNHEY, CDR2 SVGEGT. V shed 0 bases and J shed 4 bases, with 15 bases lying between them. CDR3 region: CASSYSIVGPGTEAFF. CDR3 sequence (DNA): TGTGCCAGCAGTTACTCGATTGTGGGTCCTGGCACTGAAGCTTTCTTT.

The chain recombines TRBV28 with TRBJ2-1, with 12 bases identical to TRBD2. There are 15 residues in the CDR3. CDR1 MDHEN and CDR2 SYDVKM come from the germline V gene. V shed 3 bases, J shed 6 bases, and the junction held 3 bases outside the gene matches. The CDR3 coding sequence is TGTGCCAGCAGTTTTCTAGCGGGGGGGCTCAATGAGCAGTTCTTC. Amino acids: CASSFLAGGLNEQFF.

This clone was picked up a small number of times. The chain employs TRBV5-1 and TRBJ2-5, with 11 positions matching TRBD2. Unmatched junction bases numbered 16, after V lost 1 base and J lost 5 bases. This CDR3 spans 19 amino acids. Germline V gene sequence: CDR1 SGHRS, CDR2 YFSETQ. The CDR3: CASSLTSGGFGRLRETQYF. DNA of the CDR3: TGCGCCAGCAGCTTGACTAGCGGGGGTTTCGGGAGGTTGAGGGAGACCCAGTACTTC.

J is TRBJ1-2 and V is TRBV27, with TRBD1 matching 10 bases. The CDR3 extends over 16 amino acids. CDR1 is MNHEY, CDR2 SMNVEV, per germline (reference sequence). Trimming removed 5 bases from V and 1 base from J; junction bases left unmatched: 7. Here the CDR3 reads CASSLLGQGGNYGYTF. The CDR3 DNA reads TGTGCCAGCAGTCTTCTCGGACAGGGGGGTAACTATGGCTACACCTTC.

This clone was recorded once. The CDR3 coding sequence is TGTGCCAGCAGCGTAGAGTGGTACGCCTACAATGAGCAGTTCTTC. It encodes CASSVEWYAYNEQFF. The genes are TRBV9 and TRBJ2-1, with D unclear. CDR3 length: 15 amino acids. Deletions cut 0 bases from V and 2 bases from J, with 9 bases between. Germline-derived CDR1 and CDR2 are SGDLS and YYNGEE.

The chain couples TRBV3-1 (or the pseudogene TRBV3-2) to TRBJ2-5, with a weak D call TRBD1 (6 bases). The CDR3 consists of 14 residues. Per the germline V gene, CDR1 is LGHDT and CDR2 is YNNKEL (reference sequence). The V end lost 3 bases, the J end lost 2 bases, and 10 bases lay between the germline ends. The CDR3 DNA is TGTGCCAGCAGCCATCCAGGACAGCAAGAGACCCAGTACTTC. It yields the protein CASSHPGQQETQYF.

Concerning this clone: The sample holds other DNA sequences that translate to the same CDR3. This chain links TRBV9 with TRBJ1-5; tentative D call: TRBD1 (6 bases). Trimming shortened V by 4 bases and J by 1 base, and 9 bases separated the two germline ends. Germline V gene sequence: CDR1 SGDLS, CDR2 YYNGEE. This CDR3 comprises 14 residues. The CDR3 DNA is TGTGCCAGCAGCCCCGGACAGAGCAATCAGCCCCAGCATTTT. Amino acids: CASSPGQSNQPQHF.

CDR3 loop: CASSQSGRYNYEQYF. The CDR3 DNA is TGTGCCAGCAGCCAAAGCGGGCGGTACAACTACGAGCAGTACTTC. The rearrangement uses TRBV7-9 and TRBJ2-7; maybe TRBD2 (6 bases). Germline V lookup: CDR1 SEHNR, CDR2 FQNEAQ (reference sequence). CDR3 length: 15 residues. With 5 bases removed from V and 3 bases from J, the gap between germline ends came to 17 bases.

The chain employs TRBV6-5 and TRBJ2-3; 7 bases fit TRBD2. The V gene's germline CDR1 is MNHEY and CDR2 SVGAGI. V was clipped by 5 bases and J by 5 bases; unmatched bases: 10. The CDR3 consists of 15 residues. The CDR3 coding sequence is TGTGCCAGCAGTCCACTTCGGGGGGTAGGAGATACGCAGTATTTT. It encodes CASSPLRGVGDTQYF.